This T cell receptor beta chain was sequenced during a study of regulatory T cells in long-lasting Graves disease. For TCR beta, libraries came from iRepertoire HTBI primers and Arm-PCR of CDR3 regions. TCRdb analysed the multiplex PCR reads with MiXCR anew, one entry per CDR3 protein. The sample has a few hundred thousand distinct CDR3 sequences, roughly 15% seen once; the top ten hold roughly 8%. The germline V and J ends were trimmed by 5 bases and 3 bases, with 14 bases remaining between them. Germline V gene lookup returns CDR1 GTSNPN and CDR2 SVGIG (reference sequence). This CDR3 has 13 residues. This clonotype came up many times. Time point here: newly diagnosed GD, antithyroid drugs for less than 3 months. Researchers made the TCR library from RNA that was extracted from PBMCs. Graves' disease diagnoses followed American Thyroid Association guidelines. This sample also belongs to another study, concerning T cells in Graves' hyperthyroidism and ophthalmopathy. That report adds: Stability of Graves' hyperthyroidism was defined as absent ophthalmopathy progression within 18 months. Exclusion criteria comprised uncontrolled infection, other autoimmune disease, pregnancy or lactation. Most clonotypes expanded in the thyroid (above 0.001) were also present in blood.

The TCR was taken from a woman aged 40 to 49 with Graves disease. The genes are TRBV30 and TRBJ2-7; tentative D call: TRBD2 (5 bases). Sample: peripheral blood mononuclear cells (PBMCs), taken at new diagnosis, from a patient treated with antithyroid drugs. The CDR3 nucleotides read TGTGCCTGGCTAGAAAGGGAGCGCTACGAGCAGTACTTC. Residues: CAWLERERYEQYF.